This TCR beta chain originates from a study of cytomegalovirus exposure and HLA in healthy donors. This PCR relied on a set of 60 Vbeta primers and 13 Jbeta primers. Repertoires were generated with immunoSEQ multiplex PCR, while TCRdb's copy carries only in-frame clones and drops some. This sample has 150,000 to 180,000 clones; 80% occur once, and the top ten carry more than 10%. From germline, CDR1 is SGDLS and CDR2 YYNGEE. The CDR3 runs to 17 residues. Trimming cost V 0 bases and J 5 bases; bases outside gene matches: 9. Notes on the study in general: Exclusion applied to some V segments, including TRBV6-2 and TRBV6-3, as they were indistinguishable. A later analysis linked a missense DCLRE1C variant to TCR beta V- and J-gene trimming.

Turning to this clone: The antigen remains undetermined.

The receptor was isolated from a man aged 25-45 years in good health and CMV-seropositive. This chain joins TRBV9 and TRBJ2-1; 9 bases align to TRBD2. Material: PBMCs. CDR3 sequence reads: CASSVELVAGVDNEQFF. CDR3 bases: TGTGCCAGCAGCGTAGAGTTGGTAGCGGGAGTGGACAATGAGCAGTTCTTC. The full variable domain, rest sourced from reference TRBV9 and TRBJ2-1, is DSGVTQTPKHLITATGQRVTLRCSPRSGDLSVYWYQQSLDQGLQFLIQYYNGEERAKGNILERFSAQQFPDLHSELNLSSLELGDSALYFCASSVELVAGVDNEQFFGPGTRLTVL.